This TCR beta chain is from a study of cytomegalovirus exposure and HLA in healthy donors. CDR1 is LNHNV and CDR2 is YYDKDF in the germline V gene (reference sequence). V was trimmed by 1 base and J by 3 bases, leaving 16 bases between them. There are 16 residues in the CDR3. Study-level points and caveats: Being productive about 87% or about 30% of the time was typical of most TCR beta V segments in an earlier analysis. Specificity for CMV antigens was confirmed in vitro for a few of the CMV-associated chains.

Details on this clone: Its specificity is not known.

PCR employed 60 Vbeta and 13 Jbeta primers. Measured with immunoSEQ multiplex PCR; TCRdb has only the in-frame clones, and not every one. This sample's table has approximately 40,000 clones. The V call is TRBV15, the J call TRBJ2-7; perhaps TRBD2 as D (6 bases). Sequencing was performed on PBMCs. The TCR sequence derives from a woman in her 30s in good health and CMV-seronegative. The CDR3 sequence is CATSRGNPGVGYEQYF. As DNA, the CDR3 is TGTGCCACCAGCAGAGGGAATCCGGGAGTTGGCTACGAGCAGTACTTC.